This TCR beta chain derives from a study of blood T cell repertoires in COVID-19. Under the authors' procedure: The authors estimated nucleated cell counts from reference gene primer amplification. Sequencing was performed with immunoSEQ multiplex PCR; in TCRdb, only in-frame clones are kept and a portion is missing. V and J calls and clone size are as listed in that table; D and trimming were resolved from the DNA. In the table there are 75,000 or so clones, roughly nine tenths of which are singletons. The receptor's source is a woman of 80 years or more with active or convalescent COVID-19. The sequenced sample was peripheral blood.

CDR3 region: CASSPYRETDGYTF. The CDR3 DNA is TGTGCCAGCAGCCCTTACAGGGAAACGGATGGCTACACCTTC. The J gene is TRBJ1-2, the V gene TRBV3-1 (or the pseudogene TRBV3-2), with D maybe TRBD1 (6 bases). The V gene lost 4 bases and the J gene lost 6 bases, with 15 bases spanning the gap. CDR3 length: 14 residues. The V gene's germline CDR1 is LGHDT and CDR2 YNNKEL (reference sequence).